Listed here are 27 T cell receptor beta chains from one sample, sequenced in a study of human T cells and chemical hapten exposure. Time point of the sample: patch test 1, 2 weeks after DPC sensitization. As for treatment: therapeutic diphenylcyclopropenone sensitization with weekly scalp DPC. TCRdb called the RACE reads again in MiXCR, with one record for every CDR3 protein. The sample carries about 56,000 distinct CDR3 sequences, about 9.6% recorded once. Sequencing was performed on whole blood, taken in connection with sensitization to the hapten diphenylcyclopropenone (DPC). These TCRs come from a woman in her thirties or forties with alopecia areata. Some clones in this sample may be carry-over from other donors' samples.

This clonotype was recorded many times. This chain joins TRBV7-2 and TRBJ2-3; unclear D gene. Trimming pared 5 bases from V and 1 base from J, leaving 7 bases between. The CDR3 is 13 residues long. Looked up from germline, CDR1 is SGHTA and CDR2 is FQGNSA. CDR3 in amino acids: CASSLPGTDTQYF. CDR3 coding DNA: TGTGCCAGCAGCCTCCCGGGCACAGATACGCAGTATTTT. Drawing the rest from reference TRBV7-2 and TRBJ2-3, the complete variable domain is GAGVSQSPSNKVTEKGKDVELRCDPISGHTALYWYRQSLGQGLEFLIYFQGNSAPDKSGLPSDRFSAERTGGSVSTLTIQRTQQEDSAVYLCASSLPGTDTQYFGPGTRLTVL.

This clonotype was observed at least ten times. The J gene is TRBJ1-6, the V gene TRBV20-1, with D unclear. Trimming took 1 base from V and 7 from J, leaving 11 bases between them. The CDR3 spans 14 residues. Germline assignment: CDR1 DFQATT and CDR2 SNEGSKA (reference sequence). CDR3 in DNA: TGCAGTGCTAGAGTCGGGCAGGAGAATTCACCCCTCCACTTT. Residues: CSARVGQENSPLHF.

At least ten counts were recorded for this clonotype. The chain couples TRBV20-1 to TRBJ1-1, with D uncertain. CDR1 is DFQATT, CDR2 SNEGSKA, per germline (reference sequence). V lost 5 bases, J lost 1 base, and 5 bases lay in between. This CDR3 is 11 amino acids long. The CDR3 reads CSAVANTEAFF. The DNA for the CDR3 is TGCAGTGCTGTGGCGAACACTGAAGCTTTCTTT.

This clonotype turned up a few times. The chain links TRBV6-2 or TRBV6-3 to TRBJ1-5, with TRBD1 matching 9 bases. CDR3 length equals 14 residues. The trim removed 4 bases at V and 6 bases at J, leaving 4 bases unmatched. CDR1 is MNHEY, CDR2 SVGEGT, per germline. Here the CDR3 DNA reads TGTGCCAGCAGTTGGACAGGGGAGGCTCAGCCCCAGCATTTT. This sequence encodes CASSWTGEAQPQHF.

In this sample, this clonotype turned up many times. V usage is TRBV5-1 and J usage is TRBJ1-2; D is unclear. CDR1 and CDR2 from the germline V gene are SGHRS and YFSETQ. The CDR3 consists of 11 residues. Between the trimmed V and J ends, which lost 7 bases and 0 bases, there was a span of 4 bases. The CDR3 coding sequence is TGCGCCAGCGGCACTAACTATGGCTACACCTTC. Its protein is CASGTNYGYTF.

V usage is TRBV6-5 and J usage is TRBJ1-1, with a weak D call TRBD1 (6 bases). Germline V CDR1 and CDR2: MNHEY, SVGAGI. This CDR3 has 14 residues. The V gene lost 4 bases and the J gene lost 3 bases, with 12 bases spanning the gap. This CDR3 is CASSLSPGDTEAFF. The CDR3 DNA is TGTGCCAGCAGTTTAAGCCCAGGGGACACTGAAGCTTTCTTT.

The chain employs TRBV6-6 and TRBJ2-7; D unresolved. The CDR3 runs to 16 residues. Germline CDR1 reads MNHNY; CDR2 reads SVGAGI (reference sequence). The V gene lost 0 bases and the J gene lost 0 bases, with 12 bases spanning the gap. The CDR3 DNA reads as TGTGCCAGCAGTTACTCGAACCAAAGAAGCTCCTACGAGCAGTACTTC. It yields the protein CASSYSNQRSSYEQYF.

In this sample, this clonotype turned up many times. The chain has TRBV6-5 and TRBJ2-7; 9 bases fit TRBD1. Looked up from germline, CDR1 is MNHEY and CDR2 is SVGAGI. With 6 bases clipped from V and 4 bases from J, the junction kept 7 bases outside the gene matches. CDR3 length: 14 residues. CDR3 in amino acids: CASSQMGQGYEQYF. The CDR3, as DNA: TGTGCCAGCAGCCAAATGGGACAGGGATACGAGCAGTACTTC.

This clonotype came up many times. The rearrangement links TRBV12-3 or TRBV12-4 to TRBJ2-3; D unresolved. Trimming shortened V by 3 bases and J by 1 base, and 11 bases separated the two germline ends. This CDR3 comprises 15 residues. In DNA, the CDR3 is TGTGCCAGCAGTTTGGCTCAAGGAGGCACAGATACGCAGTATTTT. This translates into CASSLAQGGTDTQYF.

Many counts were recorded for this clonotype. The CDR3 spells CASSLSVNTEAFF. CDR3 in DNA: TGTGCCAGCAGCTTGTCAGTCAACACTGAAGCTTTCTTT. The chain couples TRBV5-5 to TRBJ1-1, with no clear D. V was shortened by 1 base and J by 2 bases, with 6 bases between the two germline ends. CDR3 length: 13 amino acids. Germline values: CDR1 SGHKS, CDR2 YYEKEE (reference sequence).

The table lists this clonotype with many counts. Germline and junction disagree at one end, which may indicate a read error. CDR3 loop: CASSYSMGRGIVF. CDR3 DNA: TGTGCCAGCAGTTACTCGATGGGGCGCGGTATCGTATTT. The genes are TRBV6-2 or TRBV6-3 and TRBJ2-3; perhaps TRBD1 as D (5 bases). CDR3 length: 13 amino acids. The germline V gene has CDR1 MNHEY and CDR2 SVGEGT.

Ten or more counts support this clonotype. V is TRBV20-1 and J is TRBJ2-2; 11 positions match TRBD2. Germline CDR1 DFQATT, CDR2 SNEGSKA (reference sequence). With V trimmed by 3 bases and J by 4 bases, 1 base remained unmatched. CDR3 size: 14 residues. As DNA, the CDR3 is TGCAGTGCTAGGCTAGCGGGGGGCACCGGGGAGCTGTTTTTT. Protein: CSARLAGGTGELFF.

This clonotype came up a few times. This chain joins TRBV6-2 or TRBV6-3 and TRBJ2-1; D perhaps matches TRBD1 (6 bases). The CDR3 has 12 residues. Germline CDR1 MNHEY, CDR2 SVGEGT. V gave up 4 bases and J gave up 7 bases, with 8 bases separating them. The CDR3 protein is CASSSRGNEQFF. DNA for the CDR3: TGTGCCAGCAGTTCCAGGGGAAATGAGCAGTTCTTC.

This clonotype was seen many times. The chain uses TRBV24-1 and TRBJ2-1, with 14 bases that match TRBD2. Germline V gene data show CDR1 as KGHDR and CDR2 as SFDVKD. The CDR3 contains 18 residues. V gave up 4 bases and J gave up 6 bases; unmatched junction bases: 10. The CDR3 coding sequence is TGTGCCACCAGTGACCACACTGGACTAGCGGGGGGCCTCAATGAGCAGTTCTTC. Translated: CATSDHTGLAGGLNEQFF.

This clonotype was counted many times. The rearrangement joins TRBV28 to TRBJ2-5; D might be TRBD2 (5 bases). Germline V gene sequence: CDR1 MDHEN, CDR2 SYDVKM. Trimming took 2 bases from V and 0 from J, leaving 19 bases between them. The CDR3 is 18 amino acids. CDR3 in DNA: TGTGCCAGCAGTTTAGCTCTGCCCGCTACGGGGTACCAAGAGACCCAGTACTTC. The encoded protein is CASSLALPATGYQETQYF.

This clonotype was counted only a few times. This CDR3 is CASSLASGLPPTDTQYF. The CDR3 DNA sequence: TGTGCCAGCAGCTTAGCGTCGGGACTCCCCCCCACAGATACGCAGTATTTT. The V and J genes are TRBV7-6 and TRBJ2-3, with D perhaps TRBD2 (6 bases). The germline V and J ends were trimmed by 0 bases and 2 bases, with 15 bases remaining between them. The CDR3 runs to 17 residues. Germline lookup yields CDR1 SGHVS and CDR2 FNYEAQ.

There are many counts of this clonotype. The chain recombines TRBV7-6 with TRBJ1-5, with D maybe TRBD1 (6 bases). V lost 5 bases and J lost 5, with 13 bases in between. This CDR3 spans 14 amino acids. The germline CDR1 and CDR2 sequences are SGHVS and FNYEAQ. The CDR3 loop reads CASSRGQPYQPQHF. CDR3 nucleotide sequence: TGTGCCAGCAGCCGAGGACAGCCCTATCAGCCCCAGCATTTT.

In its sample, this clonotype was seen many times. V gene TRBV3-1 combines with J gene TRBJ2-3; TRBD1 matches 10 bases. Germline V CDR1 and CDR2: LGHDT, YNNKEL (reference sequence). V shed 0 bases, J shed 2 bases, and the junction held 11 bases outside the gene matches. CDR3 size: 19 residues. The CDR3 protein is CASSQDRVIGTGATDTQYF. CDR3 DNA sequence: TGTGCCAGCAGCCAAGATAGAGTGATCGGGACAGGGGCCACAGATACGCAGTATTTT.

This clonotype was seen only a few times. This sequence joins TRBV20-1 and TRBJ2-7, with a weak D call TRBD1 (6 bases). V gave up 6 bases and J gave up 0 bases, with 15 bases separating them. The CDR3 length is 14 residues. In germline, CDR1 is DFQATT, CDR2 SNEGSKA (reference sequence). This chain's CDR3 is CSAQGQLSSYEQYF. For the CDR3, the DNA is TGCAGTGCACAAGGACAGCTGAGCTCCTACGAGCAGTACTTC.

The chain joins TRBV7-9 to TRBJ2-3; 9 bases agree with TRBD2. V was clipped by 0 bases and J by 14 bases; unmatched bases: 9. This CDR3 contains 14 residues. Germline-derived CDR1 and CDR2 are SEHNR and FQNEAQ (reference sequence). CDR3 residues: CASSLAVAGALWYF. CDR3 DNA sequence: TGTGCCAGCAGCTTAGCGGTAGCGGGGGCCCTCTGGTATTTT.

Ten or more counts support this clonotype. The CDR3 DNA reads TGTGCCAGCAGCTTAGAGGCCGACTCCTACGAGCAGTACTTC. Its translation: CASSLEADSYEQYF. The genes are TRBV7-6 and TRBJ2-7; D gene ambiguous. CDR3 length: 14 amino acids. With 1 base removed from V and 0 bases from J, the gap between germline ends came to 7 bases. The V gene's germline CDR1 is SGHVS and CDR2 FNYEAQ.

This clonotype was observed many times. The CDR3 here is CASSVQVGRESSYEQYF. CDR3 bases: TGTGCCAGCAGCGTCCAGGTAGGGCGGGAAAGCTCCTACGAGCAGTACTTC. V is TRBV7-9 and J is TRBJ2-7, with D possibly matching TRBD2 (6 bases). Trimming took off 5 bases at V and 0 bases at J, with 20 bases between the two ends. Germline loops: CDR1 SEHNR, CDR2 FQNEAQ (reference sequence). The CDR3 contains 17 residues. The variable domain in full, completed from reference TRBV7-9 and TRBJ2-7, reads DTGVSQNPRHKITKRGQNVTFRCDPISEHNRLYWYRQTLGQGPEFLTYFQNEAQLEKSRLLSDRFSAERPKGSFSTLEIQRTEQGDSAMYLCASSVQVGRESSYEQYFGPGTRLTVT.

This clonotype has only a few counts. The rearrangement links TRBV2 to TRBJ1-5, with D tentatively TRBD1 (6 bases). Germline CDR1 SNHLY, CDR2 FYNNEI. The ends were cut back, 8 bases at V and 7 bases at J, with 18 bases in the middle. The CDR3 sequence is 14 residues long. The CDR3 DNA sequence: TGTGCCAGCCATACCTACAGGGTCGACCAGCCCCAGCATTTT. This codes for CASHTYRVDQPQHF. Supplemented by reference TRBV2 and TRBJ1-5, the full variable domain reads EPEVTQTPSHQVTQMGQEVILRCVPISNHLYFYWYRQILGQKVEFLVSFYNNEISEKSEIFDDQFSVERPDGSNFTLKIRSTKLEDSAMYFCASHTYRVDQPQHFGDGTRLSIL.

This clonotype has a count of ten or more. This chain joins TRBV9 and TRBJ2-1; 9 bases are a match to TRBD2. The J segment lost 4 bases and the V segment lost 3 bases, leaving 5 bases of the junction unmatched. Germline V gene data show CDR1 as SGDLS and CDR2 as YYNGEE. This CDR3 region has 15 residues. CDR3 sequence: CASSDSGGLYNEQFF. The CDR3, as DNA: TGTGCCAGCAGCGACAGCGGGGGGCTTTACAATGAGCAGTTCTTC.

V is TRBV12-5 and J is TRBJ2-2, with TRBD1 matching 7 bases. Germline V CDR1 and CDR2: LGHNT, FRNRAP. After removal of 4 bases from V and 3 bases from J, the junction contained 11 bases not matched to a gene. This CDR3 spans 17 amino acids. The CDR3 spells CASGSPRTGFDTGELFF. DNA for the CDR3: TGTGCTAGTGGTTCCCCCCGGACAGGATTTGACACCGGGGAGCTGTTTTTT.

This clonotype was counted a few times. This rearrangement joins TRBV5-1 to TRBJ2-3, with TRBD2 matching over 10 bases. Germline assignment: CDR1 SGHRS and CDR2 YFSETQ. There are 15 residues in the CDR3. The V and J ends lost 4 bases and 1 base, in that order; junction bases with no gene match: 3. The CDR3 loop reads CASSPLAGGTDTQYF. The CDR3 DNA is TGCGCCAGCAGCCCCCTAGCGGGGGGCACAGATACGCAGTATTTT.

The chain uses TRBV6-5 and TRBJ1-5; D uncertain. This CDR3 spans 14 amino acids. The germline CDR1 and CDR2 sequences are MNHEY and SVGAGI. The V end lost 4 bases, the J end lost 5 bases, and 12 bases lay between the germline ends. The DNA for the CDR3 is TGTGCCAGCAGTTCCGGAGAGACATATCAGCCCCAGCATTTT. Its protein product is CASSSGETYQPQHF.